One TCR beta chain is described in this entry. Its antigen is not known. Germline V gene data show CDR1 as SQVTM and CDR2 as ANQGSEA. The V end lost 4 bases, the J end lost 2 bases, and 6 bases lay between the germline ends. The CDR3 is 12 amino acids. The record originates from a study of cytomegalovirus exposure and HLA in healthy donors. Broader study findings: From TCR beta sequences, most subjects' HLA-A and HLA-B alleles were reportedly predicted accurately.

13 Jbeta primers and 60 Vbeta primers were used for the PCR. Produced via immunoSEQ multiplex PCR; TCRdb's table is partial and in-frame only. The data include 75,000 to 95,000 clones; the top ten clones carry about 4.6%. Sequenced: PBMCs. The clonotype was recovered from a man in his thirties or forties in good health and CMV-seronegative. The rearrangement uses TRBV29-1 and TRBJ1-5, with D hard to call. As DNA, the CDR3 is TGCAGCGTTGGGGGAGGCAATCAGCCCCAGCATTTT. This encodes CSVGGGNQPQHF.